This T cell receptor beta chain was obtained from a study of T cells in Graves' hyperthyroidism and ophthalmopathy. Study information: Peripheral blood samples were taken at initial diagnosis, prior to any treatment.

Uncontrolled infection, other autoimmune disease, pregnancy or lactation led to exclusion. This clonotype was picked up many times. The antigen is unknown. The investigators amplified TCR beta CDR3 regions from RNA transcripts. The HTBI primer set served for first-round RT-PCR of the TCR CDR3. TCRdb re-called the multiplex PCR reads through MiXCR, storing one row per CDR3 protein. In the table there are about 320,000 distinct CDR3 sequences, 15% to 20% of which are singletons. Regarding the study as a whole: Researchers report that a 13 V-J model separated ophthalmopathy from stable hyperthyroidism.

Looked up from germline, CDR1 is SGHAT and CDR2 is FQNNGV. This CDR3 is built from 16 residues. V was clipped by 3 bases and J by 7 bases; unmatched bases: 9. This chain links TRBV11-2 with TRBJ2-2; TRBD2 matches at 9 bases. This clonotype was sampled from a man younger than 45 with Graves' hyperthyroidism. Specimen: blood. The CDR3 coding sequence is TGTGCCAGCAGCTTTGAGGGTGGGACTAGCAGCGGGGAGCTGTTTTTT. It codes for CASSFEGGTSSGELFF.